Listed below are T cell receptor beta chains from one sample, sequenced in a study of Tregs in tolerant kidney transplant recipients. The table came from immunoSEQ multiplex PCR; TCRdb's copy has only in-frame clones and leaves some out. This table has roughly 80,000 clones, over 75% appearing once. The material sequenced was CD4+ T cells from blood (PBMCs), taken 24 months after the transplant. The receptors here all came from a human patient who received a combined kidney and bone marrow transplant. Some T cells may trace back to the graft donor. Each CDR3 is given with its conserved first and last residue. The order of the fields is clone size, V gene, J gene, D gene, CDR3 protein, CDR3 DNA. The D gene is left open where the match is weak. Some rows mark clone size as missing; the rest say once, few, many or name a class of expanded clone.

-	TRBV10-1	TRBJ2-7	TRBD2	CASSESREGIDEQYF	TGCGCCAGCAGTGAGTCAAGGGAGGGCATCGACGAGCAGTACTTC
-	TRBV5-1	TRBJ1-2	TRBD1	CASSLAGQVYGYTF	TGCGCCAGCAGCTTGGCGGGACAGGTGTATGGCTACACCTTC
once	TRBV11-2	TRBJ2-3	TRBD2	CASSPRGGSTDTQYF	TGTGCCAGCAGCCCCCGCGGGGGGAGCACAGATACGCAGTATTTT
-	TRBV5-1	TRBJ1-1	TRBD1	CASSLGGQGGGGTEAFF	TGCGCCAGCAGCTTGGGGGGACAGGGGGGTGGTGGCACTGAAGCTTTCTTT
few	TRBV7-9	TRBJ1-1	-	CASTLLKRGTEAFF	TGTGCCAGCACCCTCTTGAAGAGGGGGACTGAAGCTTTCTTT
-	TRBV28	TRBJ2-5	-	CASSLQAGTRRGETQYF	TGTGCCAGCAGTTTACAGGCCGGGACTCGCCGCGGTGAGACCCAGTACTTC
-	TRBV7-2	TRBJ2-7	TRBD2	CASSRRLAGASYEQYF	TGTGCCAGCAGCCGAAGACTAGCGGGAGCCTCCTACGAGCAGTACTTC
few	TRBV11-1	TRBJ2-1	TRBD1	CASSLFSSRGYYNEQFF	TGTGCCAGCAGCCTTTTCTCAAGCAGGGGGTACTACAATGAGCAGTTCTTC
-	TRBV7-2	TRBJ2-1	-	CASSLATGASYNEQFF	TGTGCCAGCAGCTTAGCTACAGGAGCATCCTACAATGAGCAGTTCTTC
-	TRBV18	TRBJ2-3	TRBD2	CASSPPTGGGTDTQYF	TGTGCCAGCTCACCACCGACGGGAGGCGGCACAGATACGCAGTATTTT
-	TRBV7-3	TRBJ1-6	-	CASSLIAGPLTYNSPLHF	TGTGCCAGCAGCTTAATAGCAGGGCCCTTAACCTATAATTCACCCCTCCACTTT
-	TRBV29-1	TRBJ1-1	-	CSVKRDMNTEAFF	TGCAGCGTCAAAAGAGACATGAACACTGAAGCTTTCTTT
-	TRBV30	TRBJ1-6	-	CAWSVWARNSPLHF	TGTGCCTGGAGTGTATGGGCCAGGAATTCACCCCTCCACTTT
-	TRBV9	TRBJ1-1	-	CASSPRRNTEAFF	TGTGCCAGCAGCCCCCGGAGGAACACTGAAGCTTTCTTT
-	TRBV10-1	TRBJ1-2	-	CASSESFDRYYGYTF	TGCGCCAGCAGTGAGTCTTTTGACAGGTACTATGGCTACACCTTC
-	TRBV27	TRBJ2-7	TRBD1	CASSLSSPGQGGEQYF	TGTGCCAGCAGTCTTTCATCCCCGGGACAGGGAGGAGAGCAGTACTTC
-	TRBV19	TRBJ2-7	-	CASSIGGSSYEQYF	TGTGCCAGTAGTATTGGCGGCAGCTCCTACGAGCAGTACTTC
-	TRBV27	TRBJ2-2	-	CASKRLVVGKGTGELFF	TGTGCCAGCAAGCGGCTAGTTGTGGGGAAGGGCACCGGGGAGCTGTTTTTT
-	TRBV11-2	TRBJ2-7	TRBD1	CASSLTGASYEQYF	TGTGCCAGCAGCTTGACAGGGGCCTCCTACGAGCAGTACTTC
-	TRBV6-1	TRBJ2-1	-	CASREYRSYNEQFF	TGTGCCAGCAGAGAGTACCGCTCCTACAATGAGCAGTTCTTC
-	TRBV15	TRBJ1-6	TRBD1	CATSRDRNTGGSPLHF	TGTGCCACCAGCAGAGATCGAAACACAGGGGGTTCACCCCTCCACTTT
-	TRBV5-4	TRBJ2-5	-	CASSLWKRGKETQYF	TGTGCCAGCAGCTTGTGGAAAAGGGGAAAAGAGACCCAGTACTTC
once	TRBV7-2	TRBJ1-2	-	CASSLQGYGYTF	TGTGCCAGCAGCTTGCAGGGCTATGGCTACACCTTC
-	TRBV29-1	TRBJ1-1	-	CSVRSNTEAFF	TGCAGCGTTCGGTCGAACACTGAAGCTTTCTTT
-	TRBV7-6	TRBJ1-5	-	CASSLAVRGQRGFNQPQHF	TGTGCCAGCAGCTTAGCGGTCCGAGGACAGAGGGGTTTTAATCAGCCCCAGCATTTT
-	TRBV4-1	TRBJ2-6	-	CASSQDGPSGANVLTF	TGCGCCAGCAGCCAAGATGGGCCCTCTGGGGCCAACGTCCTGACTTTC
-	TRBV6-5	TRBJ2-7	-	CASATIGRSYEQYF	TGTGCCAGCGCCACAATTGGCCGTTCCTACGAGCAGTACTTC
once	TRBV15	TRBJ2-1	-	CATSGESRSSYNEQFF	TGTGCCACCAGCGGGGAGAGCAGGAGCTCCTACAATGAGCAGTTCTTC
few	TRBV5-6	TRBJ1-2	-	CASTIGDNSRYTF	TGTGCCAGCACCATTGGCGACAATTCGCGCTACACCTTC
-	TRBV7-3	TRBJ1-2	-	CASSPGKNYGYTF	TGTGCCAGCAGTCCGGGGAAGAACTATGGCTACACCTTC
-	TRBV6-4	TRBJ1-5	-	CASSDSNRGNQPQHF	TGTGCCAGCAGTGACTCGAACAGGGGCAATCAGCCCCAGCATTTT
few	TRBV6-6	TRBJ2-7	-	CASSYIQGGSYEQYF	TGTGCCAGCAGTTACATTCAGGGAGGCTCCTACGAGCAGTACTTC
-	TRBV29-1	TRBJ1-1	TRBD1	CSVKGSDRGATEAFF	TGCAGCGTTAAGGGGTCGGACAGGGGTGCCACTGAAGCTTTCTTT
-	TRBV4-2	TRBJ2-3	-	CASSQEGRGTDTQYF	TGTGCCAGCAGCCAAGAGGGTCGGGGGACAGATACGCAGTATTTT
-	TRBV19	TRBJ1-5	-	CASSFAGQPQHF	TGTGCCAGTAGCTTCGCGGGTCAGCCCCAGCATTTT
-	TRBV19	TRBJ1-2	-	CASSIEDSGYEGYTF	TGTGCCAGTAGTATTGAGGACAGCGGCTATGAGGGCTACACCTTC
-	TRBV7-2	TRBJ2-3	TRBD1	CASSPGTGGGTDTQYF	TGTGCCAGCAGCCCAGGGACAGGGGGCGGCACAGATACGCAGTATTTT
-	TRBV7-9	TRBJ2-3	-	CASSLAQGTYEASTDTQYF	TGTGCCAGCAGCTTAGCACAGGGAACCTATGAAGCCAGCACAGATACGCAGTATTTT
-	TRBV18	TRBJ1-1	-	CASSAYRAKNTEAFF	TGTGCCAGCTCAGCATACAGGGCCAAGAACACTGAAGCTTTCTTT